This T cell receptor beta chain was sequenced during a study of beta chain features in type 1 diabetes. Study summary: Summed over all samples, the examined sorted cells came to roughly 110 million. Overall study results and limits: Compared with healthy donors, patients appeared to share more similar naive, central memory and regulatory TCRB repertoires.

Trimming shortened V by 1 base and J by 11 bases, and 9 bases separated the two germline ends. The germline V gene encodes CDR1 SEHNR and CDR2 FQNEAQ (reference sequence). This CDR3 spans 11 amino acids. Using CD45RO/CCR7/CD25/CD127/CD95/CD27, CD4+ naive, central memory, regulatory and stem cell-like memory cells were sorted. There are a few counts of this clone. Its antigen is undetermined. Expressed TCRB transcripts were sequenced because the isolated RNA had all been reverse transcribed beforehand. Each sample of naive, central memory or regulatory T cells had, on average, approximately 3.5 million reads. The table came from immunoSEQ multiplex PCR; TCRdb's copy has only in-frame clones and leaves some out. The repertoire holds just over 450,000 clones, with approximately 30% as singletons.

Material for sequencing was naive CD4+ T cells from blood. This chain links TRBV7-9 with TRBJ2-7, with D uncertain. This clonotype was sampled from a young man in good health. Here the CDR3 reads CASSLGTREYF. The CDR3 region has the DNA TGTGCCAGCAGCTTAGGGACCAGAGAGTACTTC. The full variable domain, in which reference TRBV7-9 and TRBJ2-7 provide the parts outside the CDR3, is DTGVSQNPRHKITKRGQNVTFRCDPISEHNRLYWYRQTLGQGPEFLTYFQNEAQLEKSRLLSDRFSAERPKGSFSTLEIQRTEQGDSAMYLCASSLGTREYFGPGTRLTVT.